This T cell receptor (beta chain) was obtained from a study of cytotoxic CD8 clonotypes in ibrutinib-treated CLL. Study in general: After median around 70 months, roughly 15 stayed in remission, some 12 progressed; responses some 25 partial, 2 complete.

The V gene end was trimmed by 4 bases and the J gene end by 5 bases; junction bases not matched to a gene: 3. The germline CDR1 and CDR2 sequences are SGHTA and FQGTGA. This CDR3 is built from 15 residues. Depth targeted 1 in 200,000 to 1 in 1 million T cells, averaging approximately 9.9x coverage per clonotype. Repertoires were generated with immunoSEQ multiplex PCR, while TCRdb's copy carries only in-frame clones and drops some. The sample yields about 5,500 clones, around 68% seen once. Here the sequenced sample was PBMCs, taken before ibrutinib treatment. This sequence was found in a human donor with chronic lymphocytic leukemia. V and J are TRBV7-3 and TRBJ2-2; TRBD2 aligns across 11 bases. In DNA form, the CDR3 reads TGTGCCAGCAGCTCACTAGCGGGGGCTACCGGGGAGCTGTTTTTT. Its protein is CASSSLAGATGELFF.